These T cell receptor beta chains were read from a single sample in a study of Graves' ophthalmopathy and Graves' hyperthyroidism. TCRdb used MiXCR to reprocess the multiplex PCR reads, holding one entry per CDR3 protein. In the table there are around 340,000 distinct CDR3 sequences, roughly 17% of which are singletons. Specimen: peripheral blood. These receptors were taken from an adult man with Graves' ophthalmopathy. Each CDR3 is given with its conserved first and last residue. The order of the fields is J gene, clone size, D gene, V gene, CDR3 protein, CDR3 DNA. D genes are given only for firm matches. The listing skips clone size in some rows; elsewhere it reads once, few, many or a size class.

>TRBJ2-5|many|TRBD2|TRBV20-1
CSAPNHLRSGGFQETQYF
TGCAGTGCTCCAAACCACCTTAGAAGCGGGGGGTTCCAAGAGACCCAGTACTTC
>TRBJ1-1|many|.|TRBV6-5
CASTLTAGTEAFF
TGTGCCAGCACTCTTACTGCAGGGACTGAAGCTTTCTTT
>TRBJ2-7|many|TRBD2|TRBV20-1
CSARDGTSGYSYEQYF
TGCAGTGCTAGAGACGGGACTAGCGGGTACTCCTACGAGCAGTACTTC
>TRBJ1-1|many|.|TRBV6-5
CASSYRVDAEAFF
TGTGCCAGCAGCTACAGGGTCGACGCTGAAGCTTTCTTT
>TRBJ1-5|many|.|TRBV6-2/TRBV6-3
CVSTGDPYQPQHF
TGTGTCAGCACCGGTGACCCGTATCAGCCCCAGCATTTT
>TRBJ2-5|many|TRBD1|TRBV20-1
CSVDRGAQETQYF
TGCAGTGTCGACAGGGGGGCCCAAGAGACCCAGTACTTC
>TRBJ2-6|.|TRBD1|TRBV6-2/TRBV6-3
CASSNRQGDPSGANVLTF
TGTGCCAGCAGTAATAGACAGGGAGACCCCTCTGGGGCCAACGTCCTGACTTTC
>TRBJ2-2|.|.|TRBV7-4
CASSFQRLGANGELSF
TGTGCCAGCAGCTTTCAAAGGCTGGGGGCGAACGGGGAGCTGTCTTTT
>TRBJ2-7|many|TRBD1|TRBV11-1
CASSARTGTGAYEQYF
TGTGCCAGCAGCGCCCGAACCGGGACAGGGGCCTACGAGCAGTACTTC
>TRBJ2-7|many|.|TRBV6-1
CASSEVYGGLISYEQYF
TGTGCCAGCAGTGAAGTTTACGGCGGCTTGATTTCGTACGAGCAGTACTTC
>TRBJ2-7|many|.|TRBV29-1
CSVEGADIYEQYF
TGCAGCGTTGAAGGGGCGGATATCTACGAGCAGTACTTC
>TRBJ1-6|many|.|TRBV12-5
CASGLEPGSPLHF
TGTGCTAGTGGTTTGGAGCCGGGTTCACCCCTCCACTTT
>TRBJ1-1|many|.|TRBV12-3/TRBV12-4
CASSRVRGMNTEAFF
TGTGCCAGCAGTAGAGTACGGGGAATGAACACTGAAGCTTTCTTT
>TRBJ2-7|many|TRBD2|TRBV18
CASSPGGGEQYF
TGTGCCAGCTCACCTGGGGGGGGCGAGCAGTACTTC
>TRBJ2-5|.|TRBD2|TRBV9
CASSARELAGDEETQYF
TGTGCCAGCAGCGCTCGCGAACTAGCGGGAGACGAAGAGACCCAGTACTTC
>TRBJ1-1|many|.|TRBV19
CASRRVPNTEAFF
TGTGCCAGTAGACGAGTTCCGAACACTGAAGCTTTCTTT
>TRBJ2-1|.|.|TRBV4-1
CASSRPGLNNEQFF
TGCGCCAGCAGCCGACCGGGACTCAACAATGAGCAGTTCTTC
>TRBJ2-7|many|TRBD1|TRBV11-1
CASSVTGDYEQYF
TGTGCCAGCAGCGTTACAGGGGATTACGAGCAGTACTTC
>TRBJ1-1|many|.|TRBV6-2/TRBV6-3
CASVGQGMNTEAFF
TGTGCCAGCGTGGGGCAGGGTATGAACACTGAAGCTTTCTTT
>TRBJ1-5|many|.|TRBV28
CASSRTVYSNQPQHF
TGTGCCAGCAGTAGGACGGTCTATAGCAATCAGCCCCAGCATTTT
>TRBJ2-7|many|.|TRBV20-1
CSARRTARREGEQYF
TGCAGTGCTCGGAGGACTGCACGCAGGGAAGGCGAGCAGTACTTC
>TRBJ1-2|.|TRBD1|TRBV4-2
CASSQAPSTGNPYGYTF
TGTGCCAGCAGCCAGGCCCCCTCGACAGGGAACCCCTATGGCTACACCTTC
>TRBJ1-2|.|.|TRBV28
CASSMNLGARMVGYTF
TGTGCCAGCAGTATGAATCTCGGAGCGCGGATGGTCGGCTACACCTTC
>TRBJ2-5|many|TRBD2|TRBV15
CATSRVDPGGMETQYF
TGTGCCACCAGCAGAGTGGATCCGGGGGGAATGGAGACCCAGTACTTC
>TRBJ1-1|.|.|TRBV28
CASRSLGRGNTEAFF
TGTGCCAGCAGGTCTCTTGGGAGGGGGAACACTGAAGCTTTCTTT
>TRBJ2-7|many|TRBD2|TRBV20-1
CSARDGTSGILGEQYF
TGCAGTGCTAGAGATGGGACTAGCGGGATCTTGGGCGAGCAGTACTTC